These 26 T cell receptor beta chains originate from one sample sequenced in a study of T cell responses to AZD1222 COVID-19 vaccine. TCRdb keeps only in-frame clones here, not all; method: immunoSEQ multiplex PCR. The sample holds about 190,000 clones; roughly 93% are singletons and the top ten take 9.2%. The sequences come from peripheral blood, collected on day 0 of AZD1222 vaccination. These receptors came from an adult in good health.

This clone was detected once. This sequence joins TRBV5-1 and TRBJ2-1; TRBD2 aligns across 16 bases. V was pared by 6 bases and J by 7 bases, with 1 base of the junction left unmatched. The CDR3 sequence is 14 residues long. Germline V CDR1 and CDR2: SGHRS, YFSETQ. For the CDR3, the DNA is TGCGCCAGCATGGGACTAGCGGGAGGGAATGAGCAGTTCTTC. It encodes CASMGLAGGNEQFF.

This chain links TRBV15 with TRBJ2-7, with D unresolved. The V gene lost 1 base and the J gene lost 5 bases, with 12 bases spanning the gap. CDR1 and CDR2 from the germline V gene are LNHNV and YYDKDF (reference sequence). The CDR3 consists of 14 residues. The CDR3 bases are TGTGCCACCAGCAGAGGTTCACTCTCAAACGAGCAGTACTTC. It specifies CATSRGSLSNEQYF.

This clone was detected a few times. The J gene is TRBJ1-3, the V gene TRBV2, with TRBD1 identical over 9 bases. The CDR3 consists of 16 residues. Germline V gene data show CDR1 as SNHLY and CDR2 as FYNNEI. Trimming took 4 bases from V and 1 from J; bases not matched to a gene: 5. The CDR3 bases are TGTGCCAGCAGTGGAGGGACAGGGAGATCTGGAAACACCATATATTTT. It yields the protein CASSGGTGRSGNTIYF.

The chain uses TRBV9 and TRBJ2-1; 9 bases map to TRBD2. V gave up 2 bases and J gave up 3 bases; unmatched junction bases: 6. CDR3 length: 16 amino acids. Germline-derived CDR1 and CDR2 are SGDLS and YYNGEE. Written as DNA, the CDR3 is TGTGCCAGCAGCGTGGCGACTAGCGGAAACTACAATGAGCAGTTCTTC. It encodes CASSVATSGNYNEQFF.

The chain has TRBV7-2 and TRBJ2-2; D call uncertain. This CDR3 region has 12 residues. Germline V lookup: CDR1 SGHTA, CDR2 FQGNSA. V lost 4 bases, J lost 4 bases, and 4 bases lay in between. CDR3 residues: CASSSFTGELFF. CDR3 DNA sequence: TGTGCCAGCAGCTCTTTCACCGGGGAGCTGTTTTTT. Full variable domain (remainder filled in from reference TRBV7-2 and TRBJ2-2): GAGVSQSPSNKVTEKGKDVELRCDPISGHTALYWYRQSLGQGLEFLIYFQGNSAPDKSGLPSDRFSAERTGGSVSTLTIQRTQQEDSAVYLCASSSFTGELFFGEGSRLTVL.

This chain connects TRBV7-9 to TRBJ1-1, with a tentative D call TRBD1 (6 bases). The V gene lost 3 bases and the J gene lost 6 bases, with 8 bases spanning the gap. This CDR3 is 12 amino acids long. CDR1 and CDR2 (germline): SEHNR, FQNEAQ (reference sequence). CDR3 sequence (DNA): TGTGCCAGCAGCTTCGGGACACCTGAAGCTTTCTTT. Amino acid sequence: CASSFGTPEAFF.

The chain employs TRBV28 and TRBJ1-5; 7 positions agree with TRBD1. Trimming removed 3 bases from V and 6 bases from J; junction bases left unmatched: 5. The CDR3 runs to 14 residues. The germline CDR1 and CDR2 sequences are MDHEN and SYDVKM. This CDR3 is CASSFQGGVQPQHF. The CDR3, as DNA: TGTGCCAGCAGTTTTCAAGGGGGCGTTCAGCCCCAGCATTTT. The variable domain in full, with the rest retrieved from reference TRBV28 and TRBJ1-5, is DVKVTQSSRYLVKRTGEKVFLECVQDMDHENMFWYRQDPGLGLRLIYFSYDVKMKEKGDIPEGYSVSREKKERFSLILESASTNQTSMYLCASSFQGGVQPQHFGDGTRLSIL.

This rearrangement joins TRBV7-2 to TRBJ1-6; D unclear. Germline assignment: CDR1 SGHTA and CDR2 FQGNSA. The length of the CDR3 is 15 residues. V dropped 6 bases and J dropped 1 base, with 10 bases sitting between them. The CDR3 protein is CASSGGKSYNSPLHF. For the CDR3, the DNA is TGTGCCAGCAGTGGCGGCAAGTCCTATAATTCACCCCTCCACTTT.

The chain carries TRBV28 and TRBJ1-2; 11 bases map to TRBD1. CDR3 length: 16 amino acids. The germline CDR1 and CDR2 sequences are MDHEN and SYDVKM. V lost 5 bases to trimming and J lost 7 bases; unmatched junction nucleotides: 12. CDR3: CASSPSGGQGASGYTF. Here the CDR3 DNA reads TGTGCCAGCAGTCCCTCGGGTGGACAGGGGGCGTCTGGCTACACCTTC.

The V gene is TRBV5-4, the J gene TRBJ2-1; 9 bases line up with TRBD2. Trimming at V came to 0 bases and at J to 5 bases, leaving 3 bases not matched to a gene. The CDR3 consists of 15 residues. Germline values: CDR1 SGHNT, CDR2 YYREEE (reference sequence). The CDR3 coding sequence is TGTGCCAGCAGCTTGGCCGGGACTAGCCACAATGAGCAGTTCTTC. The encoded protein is CASSLAGTSHNEQFF.

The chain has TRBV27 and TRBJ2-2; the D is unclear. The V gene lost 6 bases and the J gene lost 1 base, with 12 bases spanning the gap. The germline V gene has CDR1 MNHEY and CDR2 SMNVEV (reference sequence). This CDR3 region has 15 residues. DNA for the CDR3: TGTGCCAGCAGCCCACGGGCCAGGAACACCGGGGAGCTGTTTTTT. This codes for CASSPRARNTGELFF.

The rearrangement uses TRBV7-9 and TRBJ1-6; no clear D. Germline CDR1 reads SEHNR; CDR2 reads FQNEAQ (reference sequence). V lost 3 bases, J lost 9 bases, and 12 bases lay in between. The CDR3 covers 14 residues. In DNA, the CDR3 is TGTGCCAGCAGCTTTGGCACGGAGCGTTCACCCCTCCACTTT. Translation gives CASSFGTERSPLHF.

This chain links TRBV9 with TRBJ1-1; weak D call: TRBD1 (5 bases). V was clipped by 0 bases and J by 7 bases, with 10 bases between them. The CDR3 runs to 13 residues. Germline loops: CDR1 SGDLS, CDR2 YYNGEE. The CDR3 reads CASSVVMGDEAFF. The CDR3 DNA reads TGTGCCAGCAGCGTAGTTATGGGGGATGAAGCTTTCTTT.

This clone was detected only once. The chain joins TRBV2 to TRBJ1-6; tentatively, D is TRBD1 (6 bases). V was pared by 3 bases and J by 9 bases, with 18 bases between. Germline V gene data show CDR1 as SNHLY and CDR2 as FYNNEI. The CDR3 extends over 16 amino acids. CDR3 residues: CASSEDSRGMSSPLHF. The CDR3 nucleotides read TGTGCCAGCAGTGAGGATTCCAGGGGAATGAGTTCACCCCTCCACTTT.

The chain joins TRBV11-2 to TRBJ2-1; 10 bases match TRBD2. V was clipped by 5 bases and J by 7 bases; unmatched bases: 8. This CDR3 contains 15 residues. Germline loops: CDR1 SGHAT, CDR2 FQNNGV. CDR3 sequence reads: CASSLGLADLNEQFF. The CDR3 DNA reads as TGTGCCAGCAGCCTAGGACTAGCGGACCTTAATGAGCAGTTCTTC.

CDR3 sequence reads: CASSLALAGGPTHEQYF. The CDR3 DNA is TGTGCCAGCAGTCTCGCTTTAGCGGGAGGTCCGACTCACGAGCAGTACTTC. The rearrangement joins TRBV6-6 to TRBJ2-7; 10 bases are a match to TRBD2. Germline CDR1 reads MNHNY; CDR2 reads SVGAGI (reference sequence). Losses at the gene ends were 5 bases for V and 5 bases for J; bases not matched to a gene: 15. This CDR3 region has 17 residues.

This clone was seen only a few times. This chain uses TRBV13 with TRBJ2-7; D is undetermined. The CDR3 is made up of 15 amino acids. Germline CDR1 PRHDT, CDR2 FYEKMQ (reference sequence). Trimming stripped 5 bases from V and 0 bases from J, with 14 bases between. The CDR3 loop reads CASSQRGVSSYEQYF. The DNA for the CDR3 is TGTGCCAGCAGCCAACGCGGAGTCAGCTCCTACGAGCAGTACTTC.

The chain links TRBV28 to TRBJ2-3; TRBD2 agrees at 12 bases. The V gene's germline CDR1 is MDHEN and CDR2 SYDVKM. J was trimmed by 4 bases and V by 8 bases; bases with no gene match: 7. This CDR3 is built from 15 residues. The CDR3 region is CASLPLAGGPDTQYF. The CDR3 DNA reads TGTGCCAGCCTCCCCCTAGCGGGAGGGCCAGATACGCAGTATTTT.

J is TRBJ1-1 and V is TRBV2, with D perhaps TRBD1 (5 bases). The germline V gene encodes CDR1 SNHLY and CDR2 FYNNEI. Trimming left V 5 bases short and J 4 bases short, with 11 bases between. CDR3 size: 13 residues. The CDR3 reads CASSRDETTEAFF. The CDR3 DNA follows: TGTGCCAGCAGTCGGGACGAGACCACTGAAGCTTTCTTT.

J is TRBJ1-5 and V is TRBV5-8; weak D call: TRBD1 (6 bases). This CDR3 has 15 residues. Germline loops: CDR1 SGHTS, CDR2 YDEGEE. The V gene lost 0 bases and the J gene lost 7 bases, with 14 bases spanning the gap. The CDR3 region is CASSLVGTLGQPQHF. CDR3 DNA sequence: TGTGCCAGCAGCTTGGTCGGGACATTAGGACAGCCCCAGCATTTT.

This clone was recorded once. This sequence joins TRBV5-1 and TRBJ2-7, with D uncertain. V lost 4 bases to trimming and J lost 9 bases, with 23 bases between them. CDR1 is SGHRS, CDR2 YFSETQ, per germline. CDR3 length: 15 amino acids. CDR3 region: CASSPERTPRGVQYF. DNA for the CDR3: TGCGCCAGCAGCCCCGAACGGACGCCCCGAGGTGTGCAGTACTTC.

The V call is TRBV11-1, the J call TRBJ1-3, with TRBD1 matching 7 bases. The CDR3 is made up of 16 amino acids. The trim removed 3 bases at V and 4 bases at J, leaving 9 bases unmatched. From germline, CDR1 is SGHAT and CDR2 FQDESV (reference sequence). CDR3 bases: TGTGCCAGCAGCTTCAACAGGGGACCGTCCGGAAACACCATATATTTT. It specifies CASSFNRGPSGNTIYF.

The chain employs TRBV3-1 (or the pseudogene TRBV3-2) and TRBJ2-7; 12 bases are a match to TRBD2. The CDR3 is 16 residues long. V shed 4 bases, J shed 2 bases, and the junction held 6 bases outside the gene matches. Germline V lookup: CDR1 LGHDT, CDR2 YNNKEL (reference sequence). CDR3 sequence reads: CASSPRLAGETYEQYF. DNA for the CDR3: TGTGCCAGCAGCCCTAGACTAGCGGGAGAGACCTACGAGCAGTACTTC.

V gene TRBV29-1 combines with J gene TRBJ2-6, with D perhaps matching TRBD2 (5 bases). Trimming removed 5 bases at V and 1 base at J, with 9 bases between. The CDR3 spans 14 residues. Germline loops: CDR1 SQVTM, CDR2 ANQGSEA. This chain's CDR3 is CSVSGMSGANVLTF. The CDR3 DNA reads TGCAGCGTTTCGGGGATGTCTGGGGCCAACGTCCTGACTTTC.

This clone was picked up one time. Written as DNA, the CDR3 is TGTGCCAGCAGCGTAGGACTAGCGACCGGGGAGCTGTTTTTT. It yields the protein CASSVGLATGELFF. V is TRBV9 and J is TRBJ2-2; 8 bases match TRBD2. The CDR3 loop spans 14 amino acids. V shed 0 bases and J 5 bases; nucleotides not matched to a gene: 0. Germline CDR1 is SGDLS and CDR2 is YYNGEE. The full variable domain, in which reference TRBV9 and TRBJ2-2 provide the parts outside the CDR3, is DSGVTQTPKHLITATGQRVTLRCSPRSGDLSVYWYQQSLDQGLQFLIQYYNGEERAKGNILERFSAQQFPDLHSELNLSSLELGDSALYFCASSVGLATGELFFGEGSRLTVL.

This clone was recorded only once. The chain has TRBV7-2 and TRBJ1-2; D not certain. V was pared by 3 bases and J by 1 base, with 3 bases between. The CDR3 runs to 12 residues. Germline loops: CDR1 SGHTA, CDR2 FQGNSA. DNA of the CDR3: TGTGCCAGCAGCTTCTTTAACTATGGCTACACCTTC. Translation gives CASSFFNYGYTF.